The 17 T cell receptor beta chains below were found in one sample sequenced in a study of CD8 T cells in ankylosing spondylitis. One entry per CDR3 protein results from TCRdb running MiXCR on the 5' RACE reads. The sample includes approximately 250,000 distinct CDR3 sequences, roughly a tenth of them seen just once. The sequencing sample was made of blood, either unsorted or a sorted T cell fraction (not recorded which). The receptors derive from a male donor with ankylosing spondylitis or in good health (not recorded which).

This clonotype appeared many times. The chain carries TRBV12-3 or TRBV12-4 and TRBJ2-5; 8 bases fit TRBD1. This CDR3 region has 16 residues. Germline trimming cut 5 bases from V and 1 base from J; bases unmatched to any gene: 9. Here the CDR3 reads CASSHLTGVSQETQYF. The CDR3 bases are TGTGCCAGCAGTCACCTGACAGGGGTCAGCCAAGAGACCCAGTACTTC.

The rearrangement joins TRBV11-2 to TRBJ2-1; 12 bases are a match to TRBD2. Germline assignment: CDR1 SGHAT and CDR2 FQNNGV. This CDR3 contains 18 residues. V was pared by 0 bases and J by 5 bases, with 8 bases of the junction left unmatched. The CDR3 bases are TGTGCCAGCAGCTTAGAAGGTCTGCTAGCGGGAGGGAACAATGAGCAGTTCTTC. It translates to CASSLEGLLAGGNNEQFF.

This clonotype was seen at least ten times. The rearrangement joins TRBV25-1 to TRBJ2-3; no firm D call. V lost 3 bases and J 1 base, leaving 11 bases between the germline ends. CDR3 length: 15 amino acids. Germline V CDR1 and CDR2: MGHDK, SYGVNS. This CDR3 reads CASSDLGKGTDTQYF. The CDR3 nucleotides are TGTGCCAGCAGTGATTTGGGAAAGGGCACAGATACGCAGTATTTT.

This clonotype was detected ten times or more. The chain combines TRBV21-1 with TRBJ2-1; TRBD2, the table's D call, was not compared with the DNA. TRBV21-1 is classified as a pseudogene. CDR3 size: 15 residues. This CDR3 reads CASSKGLAGVNEQFF. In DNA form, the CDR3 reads TGTGCCAGCAGCAAAGGTCTAGCGGGGGTCAATGAGCAGTTCTTC.

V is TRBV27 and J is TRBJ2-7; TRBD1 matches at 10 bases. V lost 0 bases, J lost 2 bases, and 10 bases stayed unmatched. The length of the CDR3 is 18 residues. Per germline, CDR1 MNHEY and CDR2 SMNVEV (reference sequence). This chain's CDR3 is CASSLSSRPGTGAYEQYF. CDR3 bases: TGTGCCAGCAGTTTATCTTCCCGGCCGGGGACAGGGGCCTACGAGCAGTACTTC.

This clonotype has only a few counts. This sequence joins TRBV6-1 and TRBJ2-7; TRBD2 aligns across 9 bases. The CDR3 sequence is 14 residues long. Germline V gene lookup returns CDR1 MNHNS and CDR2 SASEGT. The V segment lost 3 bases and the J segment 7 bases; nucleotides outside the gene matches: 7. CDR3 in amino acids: CASSDHSGRREQYF. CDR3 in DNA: TGTGCCAGCAGTGACCATAGCGGGAGACGAGAGCAGTACTTC.

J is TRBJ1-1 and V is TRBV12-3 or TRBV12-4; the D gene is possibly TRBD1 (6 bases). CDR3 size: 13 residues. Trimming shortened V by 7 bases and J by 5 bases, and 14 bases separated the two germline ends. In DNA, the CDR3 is TGTGCCAGCACCCTAGCTAGGGGGACTGAAGCTTTCTTT. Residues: CASTLARGTEAFF.

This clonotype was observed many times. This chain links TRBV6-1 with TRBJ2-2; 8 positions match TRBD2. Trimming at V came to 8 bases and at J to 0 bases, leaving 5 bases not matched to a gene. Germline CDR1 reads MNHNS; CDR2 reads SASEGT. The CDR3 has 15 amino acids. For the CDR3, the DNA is TGTGCCAGCCTACGGGGACTAGCGAACACCGGGGAGCTGTTTTTT. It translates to CASLRGLANTGELFF.

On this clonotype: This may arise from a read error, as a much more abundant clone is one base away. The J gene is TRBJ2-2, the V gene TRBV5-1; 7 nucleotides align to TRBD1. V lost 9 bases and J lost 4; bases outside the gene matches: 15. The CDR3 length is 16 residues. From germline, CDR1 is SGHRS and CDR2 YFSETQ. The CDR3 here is CATRSPGQPSTGELFF. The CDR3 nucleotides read TGCGCCACCAGATCCCCGGGACAGCCGAGCACCGGGGAGCTGTTTTTT. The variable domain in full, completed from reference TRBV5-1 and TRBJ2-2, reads KAGVTQTPRYLIKTRGQQVTLSCSPISGHRSVSWYQQTPGQGLQFLFEYFSETQRNKGNFPGRFSGRQFSNSRSEMNVSTLELGDSALYLCATRSPGQPSTGELFFGEGSRLTVL.

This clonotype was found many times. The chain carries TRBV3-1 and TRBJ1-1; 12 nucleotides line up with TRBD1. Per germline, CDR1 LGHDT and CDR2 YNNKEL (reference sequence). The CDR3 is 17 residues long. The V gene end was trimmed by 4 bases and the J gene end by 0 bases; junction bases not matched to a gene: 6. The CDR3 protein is CASSRGDRGPVNTEAFF. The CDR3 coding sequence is TGTGCCAGCAGCCGTGGGGACAGGGGGCCCGTGAACACTGAAGCTTTCTTT.

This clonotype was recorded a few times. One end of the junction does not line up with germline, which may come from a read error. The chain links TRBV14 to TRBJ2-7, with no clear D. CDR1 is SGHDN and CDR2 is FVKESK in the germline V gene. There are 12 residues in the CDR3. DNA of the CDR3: TGTGCCAGCAGCCAAGACCCTATGAACCTTAGATTC. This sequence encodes CASSQDPMNLRF.

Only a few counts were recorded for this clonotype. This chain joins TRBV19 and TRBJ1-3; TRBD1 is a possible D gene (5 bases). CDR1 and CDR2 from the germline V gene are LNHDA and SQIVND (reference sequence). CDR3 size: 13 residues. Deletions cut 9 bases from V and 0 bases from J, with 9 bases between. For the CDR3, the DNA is TGTGCCAGCATGACAGCCTCTGGAAACACCATATATTTT. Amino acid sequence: CASMTASGNTIYF.

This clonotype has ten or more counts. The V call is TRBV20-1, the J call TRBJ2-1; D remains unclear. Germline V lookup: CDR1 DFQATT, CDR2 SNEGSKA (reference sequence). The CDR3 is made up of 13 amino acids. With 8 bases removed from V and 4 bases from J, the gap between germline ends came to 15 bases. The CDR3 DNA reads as TGCAGTATCCCGGTTGGGTATTACAATGAGCAGTTCTTC. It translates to CSIPVGYYNEQFF.

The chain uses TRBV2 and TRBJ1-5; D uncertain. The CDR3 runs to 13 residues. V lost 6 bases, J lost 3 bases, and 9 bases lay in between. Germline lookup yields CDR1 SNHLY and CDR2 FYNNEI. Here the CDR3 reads CASRDRDNQPQHF. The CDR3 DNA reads TGTGCCAGCAGAGATCGGGACAATCAGCCCCAGCATTTT.

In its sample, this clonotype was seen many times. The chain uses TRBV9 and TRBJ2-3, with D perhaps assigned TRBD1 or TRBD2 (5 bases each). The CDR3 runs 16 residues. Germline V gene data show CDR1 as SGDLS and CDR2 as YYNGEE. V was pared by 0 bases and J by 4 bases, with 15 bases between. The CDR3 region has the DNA TGTGCCAGCAGCGTAGTTGGGGAACGAGGGGCAGATACGCAGTATTTT. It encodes CASSVVGERGADTQYF.

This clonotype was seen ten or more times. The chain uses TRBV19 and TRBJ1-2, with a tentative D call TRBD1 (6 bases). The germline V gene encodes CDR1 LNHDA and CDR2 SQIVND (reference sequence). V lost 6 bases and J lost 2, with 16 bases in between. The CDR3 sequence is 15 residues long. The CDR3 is CASSPAGQPNYGYTF. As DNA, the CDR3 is TGTGCCAGTAGCCCCGCAGGACAGCCAAACTATGGCTACACCTTC.

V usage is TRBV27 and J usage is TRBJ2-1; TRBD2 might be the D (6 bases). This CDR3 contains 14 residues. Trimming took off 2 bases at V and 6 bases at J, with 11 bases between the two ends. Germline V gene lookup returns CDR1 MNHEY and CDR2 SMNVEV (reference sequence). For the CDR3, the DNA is TGTGCCAGCAGTTTAGGAATAGCGGCCAATGAGCAGTTCTTC. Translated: CASSLGIAANEQFF.